This is a list of T cell receptor beta chains from one sample in a study of T cells in Graves' hyperthyroidism and ophthalmopathy. In TCRdb, the multiplex PCR reads were re-called with MiXCR into one record per CDR3 protein. The table includes nearly 600,000 distinct CDR3 sequences, 14% detected once. The source material was blood. These receptor sequences come from a woman aged 18-29 years with Graves' ophthalmopathy. CDR3s include the opening cysteine and the closing phenylalanine or tryptophan. The D gene is left open where the match is weak. Rows may omit the clone size; those that give it use once, few, many or a size class.

d_call: TRBD2
v_call: TRBV30
j_call: TRBJ2-1
clone_size: many
cdr3_aa: CAWSSGGGDEQFF
cdr3_nt: TGTGCCTGGAGTAGCGGGGGGGGCGATGAGCAGTTCTTC

d_call: TRBD1
v_call: TRBV10-3
j_call: TRBJ2-3
clone_size: .
cdr3_aa: CAVLTGTRSTDTQYF
cdr3_nt: TGTGCCGTACTGACAGGGACCCGAAGCACAGATACGCAGTATTTT

d_call: .
v_call: TRBV5-1
j_call: TRBJ2-7
clone_size: many
cdr3_aa: CASAPRALNYEQYF
cdr3_nt: TGCGCCAGCGCCCCTCGGGCCTTAAACTACGAGCAGTACTTC

d_call: TRBD1
v_call: TRBV24-1
j_call: TRBJ1-5
clone_size: few
cdr3_aa: CATSDKFDRGGGQPQHF
cdr3_nt: TGTGCCACCAGTGATAAGTTCGACAGGGGAGGTGGACAGCCCCAGCATTTT

d_call: TRBD1
v_call: TRBV4-2
j_call: TRBJ2-2
clone_size: .
cdr3_aa: CASSQMGQGPGELFF
cdr3_nt: TGTGCCAGCAGCCAAATGGGACAGGGGCCCGGGGAGCTGTTTTTT

d_call: .
v_call: TRBV6-2/TRBV6-3
j_call: TRBJ2-7
clone_size: few
cdr3_aa: CASSSSSRYEQYF
cdr3_nt: TGTGCCAGCAGTTCATCCTCGAGGTACGAGCAGTACTTC

d_call: TRBD1
v_call: TRBV18
j_call: TRBJ1-4
clone_size: few
cdr3_aa: CASSPLGQAGGEKLFF
cdr3_nt: TGTGCCAGCTCACCCCTCGGACAGGCTGGGGGGGAAAAACTGTTTTTT

d_call: TRBD1
v_call: TRBV12-3/TRBV12-4
j_call: TRBJ1-2
clone_size: many
cdr3_aa: CASSGDSYGYTF
cdr3_nt: TGTGCCAGCAGTGGGGACAGCTATGGCTACACCTTC

d_call: .
v_call: TRBV7-2
j_call: TRBJ2-1
clone_size: many
cdr3_aa: CASSLTGTTYNEQFF
cdr3_nt: TGTGCCAGCAGCCTTACAGGGACTACCTACAATGAGCAGTTCTTC

d_call: .
v_call: TRBV4-3
j_call: TRBJ2-1
clone_size: few
cdr3_aa: CASSRTPLSDEQFF
cdr3_nt: TGCGCCAGCAGCCGTACGCCCCTCTCTGATGAGCAGTTCTTC

d_call: .
v_call: TRBV13
j_call: TRBJ2-1
clone_size: few
cdr3_aa: CASSLGLGGRGDEQFF
cdr3_nt: TGTGCCAGCAGCTTAGGCCTTGGGGGCCGCGGAGATGAGCAGTTCTTC

d_call: TRBD2
v_call: TRBV6-1
j_call: TRBJ2-5
clone_size: .
cdr3_aa: CASSPWPNRGLAGGGETQYF
cdr3_nt: TGTGCCAGCAGTCCATGGCCCAATCGGGGGCTAGCGGGAGGGGGAGAGACCCAGTACTTC

d_call: .
v_call: TRBV9
j_call: TRBJ2-2
clone_size: few
cdr3_aa: CASSVVEAGELFF
cdr3_nt: TGTGCCAGCAGCGTAGTAGAGGCCGGGGAGCTGTTTTTT

d_call: .
v_call: TRBV20-1
j_call: TRBJ2-7
clone_size: many
cdr3_aa: CSAGRYEIYEQYF
cdr3_nt: TGCAGTGCCGGAAGGTACGAAATCTACGAGCAGTACTTC